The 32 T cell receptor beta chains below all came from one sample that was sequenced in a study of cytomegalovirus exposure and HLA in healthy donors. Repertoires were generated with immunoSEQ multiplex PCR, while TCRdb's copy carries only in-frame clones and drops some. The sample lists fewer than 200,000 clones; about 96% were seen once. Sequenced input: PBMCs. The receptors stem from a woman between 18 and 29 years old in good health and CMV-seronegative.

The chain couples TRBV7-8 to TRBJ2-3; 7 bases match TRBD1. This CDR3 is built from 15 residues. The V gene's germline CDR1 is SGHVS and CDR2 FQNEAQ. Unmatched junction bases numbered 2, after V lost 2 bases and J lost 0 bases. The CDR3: CASSLNRGSTDTQYF. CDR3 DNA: TGTGCCAGCAGCTTAAACAGGGGAAGCACAGATACGCAGTATTTT.

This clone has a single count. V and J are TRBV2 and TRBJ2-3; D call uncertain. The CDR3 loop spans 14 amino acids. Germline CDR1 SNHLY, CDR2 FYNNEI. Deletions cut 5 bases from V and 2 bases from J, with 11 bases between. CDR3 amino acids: CASSTGGDTDTQYF. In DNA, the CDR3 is TGTGCCAGCAGTACGGGTGGTGACACAGATACGCAGTATTTT.

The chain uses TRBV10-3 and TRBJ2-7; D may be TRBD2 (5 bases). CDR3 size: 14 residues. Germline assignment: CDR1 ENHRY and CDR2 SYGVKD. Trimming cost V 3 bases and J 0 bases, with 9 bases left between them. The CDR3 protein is CAISETGSSYEQYF. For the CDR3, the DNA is TGTGCCATCAGTGAAACGGGGAGCTCCTACGAGCAGTACTTC.

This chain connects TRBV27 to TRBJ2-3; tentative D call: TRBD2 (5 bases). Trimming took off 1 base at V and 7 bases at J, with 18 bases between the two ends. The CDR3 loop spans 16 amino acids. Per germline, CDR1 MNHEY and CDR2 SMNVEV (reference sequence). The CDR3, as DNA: TGTGCCAGCAGTTTATTCGGGGTCGCAGGTACATATACGCAGTATTTT. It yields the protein CASSLFGVAGTYTQYF.

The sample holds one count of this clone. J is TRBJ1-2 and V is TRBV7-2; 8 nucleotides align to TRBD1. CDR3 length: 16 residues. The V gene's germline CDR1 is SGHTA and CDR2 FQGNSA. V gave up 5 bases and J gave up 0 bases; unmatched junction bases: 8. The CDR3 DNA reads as TGTGCCAGCAGCCGCATTACGGGACAGGCTAACTATGGCTACACCTTC. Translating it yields CASSRITGQANYGYTF. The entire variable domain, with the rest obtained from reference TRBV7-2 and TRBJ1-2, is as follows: GAGVSQSPSNKVTEKGKDVELRCDPISGHTALYWYRQSLGQGLEFLIYFQGNSAPDKSGLPSDRFSAERTGGSVSTLTIQRTQQEDSAVYLCASSRITGQANYGYTFGSGTRLTVV.

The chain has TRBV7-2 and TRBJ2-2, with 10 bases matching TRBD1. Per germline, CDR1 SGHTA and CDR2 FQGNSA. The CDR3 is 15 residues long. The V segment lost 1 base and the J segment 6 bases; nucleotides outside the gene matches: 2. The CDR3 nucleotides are TGTGCCAGCAGCTTAGAGGGACAGGGGTCCGGGGAGCTGTTTTTT. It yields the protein CASSLEGQGSGELFF.

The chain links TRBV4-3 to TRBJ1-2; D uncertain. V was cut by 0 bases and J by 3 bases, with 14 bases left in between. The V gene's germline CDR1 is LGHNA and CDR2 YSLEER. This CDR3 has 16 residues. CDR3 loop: CASSQDLINDYYGYTF. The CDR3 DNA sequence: TGCGCCAGCAGCCAAGATTTGATAAATGACTACTATGGCTACACCTTC.

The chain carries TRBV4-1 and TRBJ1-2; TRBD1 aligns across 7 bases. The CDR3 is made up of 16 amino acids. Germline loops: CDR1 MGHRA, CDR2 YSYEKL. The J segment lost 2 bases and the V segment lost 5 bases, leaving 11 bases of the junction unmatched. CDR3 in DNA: TGCGCCAGCAGCGCGTTGGGGACAGATACCAACTATGGCTACACCTTC. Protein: CASSALGTDTNYGYTF.

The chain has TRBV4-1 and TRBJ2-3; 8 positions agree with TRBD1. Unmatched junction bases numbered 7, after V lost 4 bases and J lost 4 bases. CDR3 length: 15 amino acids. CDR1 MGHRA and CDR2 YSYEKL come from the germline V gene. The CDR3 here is CASSPGQGPSDTQYF. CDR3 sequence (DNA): TGCGCCAGCAGCCCAGGACAGGGCCCGTCAGATACGCAGTATTTT.

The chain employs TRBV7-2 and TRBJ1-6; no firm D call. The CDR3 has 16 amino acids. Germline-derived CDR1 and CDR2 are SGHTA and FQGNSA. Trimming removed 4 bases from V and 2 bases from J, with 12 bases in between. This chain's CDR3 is CASSSFTPTYNSPLHF. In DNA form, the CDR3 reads TGTGCCAGCAGCTCATTCACACCGACCTATAATTCACCCCTCCACTTT. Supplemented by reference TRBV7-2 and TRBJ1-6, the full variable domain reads GAGVSQSPSNKVTEKGKDVELRCDPISGHTALYWYRQSLGQGLEFLIYFQGNSAPDKSGLPSDRFSAERTGGSVSTLTIQRTQQEDSAVYLCASSSFTPTYNSPLHFGNGTRLTVT.

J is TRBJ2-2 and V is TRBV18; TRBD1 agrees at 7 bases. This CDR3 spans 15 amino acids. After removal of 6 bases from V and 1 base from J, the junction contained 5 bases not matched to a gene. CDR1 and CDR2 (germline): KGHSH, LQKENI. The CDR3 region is CASSPDRVNTGELFF. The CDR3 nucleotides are TGTGCCAGCTCCCCTGACAGGGTGAACACCGGGGAGCTGTTTTTT.

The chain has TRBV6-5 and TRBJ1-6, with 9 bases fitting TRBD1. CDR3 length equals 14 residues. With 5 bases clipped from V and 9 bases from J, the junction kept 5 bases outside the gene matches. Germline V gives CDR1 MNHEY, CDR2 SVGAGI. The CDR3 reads CASSPGQGVSPLHF. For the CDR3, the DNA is TGTGCCAGCAGTCCGGGACAGGGCGTTTCACCCCTCCACTTT.

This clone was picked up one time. The CDR3 sequence is CASSPDRGRVSYGYTF. The CDR3 DNA follows: TGTGCCAGCAGCCCGGATCGGGGAAGGGTTAGCTATGGCTACACCTTC. V gene TRBV5-4 combines with J gene TRBJ1-2; D gene unclear. Looked up from germline, CDR1 is SGHNT and CDR2 is YYREEE (reference sequence). The germline V and J ends were trimmed by 4 bases and 4 bases, with 20 bases remaining between them. This CDR3 contains 16 residues.

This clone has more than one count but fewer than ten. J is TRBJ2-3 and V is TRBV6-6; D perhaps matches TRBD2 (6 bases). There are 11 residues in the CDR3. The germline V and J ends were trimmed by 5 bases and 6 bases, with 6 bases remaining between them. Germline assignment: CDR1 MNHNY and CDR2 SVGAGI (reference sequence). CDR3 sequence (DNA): TGTGCCAGCAGTCGGGGGGATACGCAGTATTTT. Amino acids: CASSRGDTQYF.

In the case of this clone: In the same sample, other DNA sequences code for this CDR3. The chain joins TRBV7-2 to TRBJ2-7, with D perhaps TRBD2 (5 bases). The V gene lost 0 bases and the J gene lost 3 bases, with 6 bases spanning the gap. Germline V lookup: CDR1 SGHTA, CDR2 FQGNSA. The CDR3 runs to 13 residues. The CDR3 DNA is TGTGCCAGCAGCTTAGCCGGGAACTACGAGCAGTACTTC. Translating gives CASSLAGNYEQYF.

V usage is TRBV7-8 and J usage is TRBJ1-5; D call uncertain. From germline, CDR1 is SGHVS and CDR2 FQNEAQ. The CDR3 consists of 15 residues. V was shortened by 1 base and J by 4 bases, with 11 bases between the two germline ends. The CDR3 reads CASSLGQSLNQPQHF. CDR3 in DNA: TGTGCCAGCAGCTTAGGGCAGTCCTTAAATCAGCCCCAGCATTTT.

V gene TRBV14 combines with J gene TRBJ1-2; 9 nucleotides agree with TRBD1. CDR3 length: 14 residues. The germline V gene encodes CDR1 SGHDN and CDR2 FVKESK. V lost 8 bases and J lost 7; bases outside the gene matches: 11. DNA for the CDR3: TGTGCCAGCGGACCGGGACAGGGTGTCTCTGGCTACACCTTC. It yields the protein CASGPGQGVSGYTF.

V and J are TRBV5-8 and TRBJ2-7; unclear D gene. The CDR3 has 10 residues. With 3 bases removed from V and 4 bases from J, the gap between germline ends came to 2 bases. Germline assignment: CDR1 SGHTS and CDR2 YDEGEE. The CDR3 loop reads CASSSYEQYF. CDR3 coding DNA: TGTGCCAGCAGCTCTTACGAGCAGTACTTC.

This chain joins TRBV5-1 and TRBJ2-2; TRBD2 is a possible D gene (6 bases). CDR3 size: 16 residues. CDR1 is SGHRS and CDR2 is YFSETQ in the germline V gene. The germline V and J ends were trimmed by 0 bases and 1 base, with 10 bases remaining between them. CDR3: CASSLDGGVNTGELFF. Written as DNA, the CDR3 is TGCGCCAGCAGCTTGGACGGGGGAGTGAACACCGGGGAGCTGTTTTTT.

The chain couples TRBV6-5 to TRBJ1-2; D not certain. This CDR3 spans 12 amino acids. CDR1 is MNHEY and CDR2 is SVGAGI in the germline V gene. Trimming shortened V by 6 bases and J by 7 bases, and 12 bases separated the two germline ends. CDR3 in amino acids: CASSRLGGGYTF. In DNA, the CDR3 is TGTGCCAGCAGCCGCCTAGGTGGTGGCTACACCTTC.

CDR3: CASSSDREGYGYTF. For the CDR3, the DNA is TGTGCCAGCAGCTCGGACAGGGAAGGCTATGGCTACACCTTC. V is TRBV7-9 and J is TRBJ1-2; TRBD1 aligns across 8 bases. Trimming took 4 bases from V and 4 from J; bases not matched to a gene: 5. Germline V gives CDR1 SEHNR, CDR2 FQNEAQ (reference sequence). The CDR3 totals 14 residues.

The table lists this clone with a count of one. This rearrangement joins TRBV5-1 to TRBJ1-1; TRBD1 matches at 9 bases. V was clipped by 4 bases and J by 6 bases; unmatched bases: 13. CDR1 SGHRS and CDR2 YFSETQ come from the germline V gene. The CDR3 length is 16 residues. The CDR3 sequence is CASSQGQGIFLAEAFF. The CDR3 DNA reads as TGCGCCAGCAGCCAGGGACAGGGTATTTTTCTCGCTGAAGCTTTCTTT.

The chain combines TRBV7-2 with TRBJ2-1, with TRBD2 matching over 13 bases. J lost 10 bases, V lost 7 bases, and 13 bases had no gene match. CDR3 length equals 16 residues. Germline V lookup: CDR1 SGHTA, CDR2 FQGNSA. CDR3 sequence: CASNKPGLAGPREQFF. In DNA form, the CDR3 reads TGTGCCAGCAACAAACCGGGACTAGCGGGACCACGGGAGCAGTTCTTC.

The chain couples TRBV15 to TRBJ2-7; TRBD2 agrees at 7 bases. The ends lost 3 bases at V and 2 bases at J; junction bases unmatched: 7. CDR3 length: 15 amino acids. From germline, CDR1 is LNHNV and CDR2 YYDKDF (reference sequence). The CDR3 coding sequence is TGTGCCACCAGCAGCGGGGGGAGTGGAACCTACGAGCAGTACTTC. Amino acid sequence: CATSSGGSGTYEQYF.

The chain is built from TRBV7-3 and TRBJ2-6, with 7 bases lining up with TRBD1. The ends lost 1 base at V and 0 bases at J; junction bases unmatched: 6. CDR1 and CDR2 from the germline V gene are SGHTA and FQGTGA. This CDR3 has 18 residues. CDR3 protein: CASSLIGRGSSGANVLTF. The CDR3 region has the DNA TGTGCCAGCAGCTTAATCGGCAGGGGGAGCTCTGGGGCCAACGTCCTGACTTTC.

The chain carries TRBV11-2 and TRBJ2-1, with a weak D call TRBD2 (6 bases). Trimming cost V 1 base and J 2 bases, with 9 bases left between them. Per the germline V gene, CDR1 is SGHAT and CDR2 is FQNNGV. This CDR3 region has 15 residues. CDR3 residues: CASSLGSGPYNEQFF. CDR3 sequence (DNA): TGTGCCAGCAGCTTAGGTAGCGGCCCCTACAATGAGCAGTTCTTC.

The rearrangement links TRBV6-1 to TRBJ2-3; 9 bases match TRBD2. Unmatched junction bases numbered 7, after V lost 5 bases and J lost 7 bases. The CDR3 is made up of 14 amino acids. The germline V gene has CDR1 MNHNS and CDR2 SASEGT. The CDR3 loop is CASSLASGVYTQYF. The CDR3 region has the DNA TGTGCCAGCAGTTTGGCTAGCGGGGTCTATACGCAGTATTTT.

CDR3 amino acids: CSVADRVWYGYTF. For the CDR3, the DNA is TGCAGCGTCGCGGACAGGGTATGGTATGGCTACACCTTC. The chain employs TRBV29-1 and TRBJ1-2; 8 nucleotides align to TRBD1. Germline lookup yields CDR1 SQVTM and CDR2 ANQGSEA. V lost 6 bases to trimming and J lost 5 bases; unmatched junction nucleotides: 8. The CDR3 is 13 residues long. The full variable domain, with the rest looked up from reference TRBV29-1 and TRBJ1-2, is SAVISQKPSRDICQRGTSLTIQCQVDSQVTMMFWYRQQPGQSLTLIATANQGSEATYESGFVIDKFPISRPNLTFSTLTVSNMSPEDSSIYLCSVADRVWYGYTFGSGTRLTVV.

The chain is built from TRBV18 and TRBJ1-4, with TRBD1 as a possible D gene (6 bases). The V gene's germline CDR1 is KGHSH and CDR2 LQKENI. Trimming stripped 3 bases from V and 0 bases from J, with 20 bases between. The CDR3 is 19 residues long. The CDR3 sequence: CASSPRRPGAYATNEKLFF. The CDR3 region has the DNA TGTGCCAGCTCACCGAGAAGGCCAGGGGCATATGCAACTAATGAAAAACTGTTTTTT. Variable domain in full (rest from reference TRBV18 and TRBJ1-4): NAGVMQNPRHLVRRRGQEARLRCSPMKGHSHVYWYRQLPEEGLKFMVYLQKENIIDESGMPKERFSAEFPKEGPSILRIQQVVRGDSAAYFCASSPRRPGAYATNEKLFFGSGTQLSVL.

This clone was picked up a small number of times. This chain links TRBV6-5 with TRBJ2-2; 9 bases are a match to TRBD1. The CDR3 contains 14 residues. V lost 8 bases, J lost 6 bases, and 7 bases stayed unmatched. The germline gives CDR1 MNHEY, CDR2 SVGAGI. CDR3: CASRDRGSAGELFF. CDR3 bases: TGTGCCAGCCGCGACAGGGGGAGCGCCGGGGAGCTGTTTTTT.

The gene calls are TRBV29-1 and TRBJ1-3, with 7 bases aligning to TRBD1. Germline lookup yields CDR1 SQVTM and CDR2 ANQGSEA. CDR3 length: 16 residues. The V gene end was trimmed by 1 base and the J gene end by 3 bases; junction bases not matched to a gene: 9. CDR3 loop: CSVEALQGPGGNTIYF. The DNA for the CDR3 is TGCAGCGTTGAAGCTTTACAGGGGCCGGGTGGAAACACCATATATTTT.

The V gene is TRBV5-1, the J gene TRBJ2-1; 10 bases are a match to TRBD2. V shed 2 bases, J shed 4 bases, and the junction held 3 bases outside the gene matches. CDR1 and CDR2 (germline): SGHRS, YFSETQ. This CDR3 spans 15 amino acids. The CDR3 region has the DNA TGCGCCAGCAGCTTCCTAGCGGGGGATTACAATGAGCAGTTCTTC. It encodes CASSFLAGDYNEQFF.